Following are 9 T cell receptor beta chains from one sample sequenced in a study of response to subunit inactivated influenza vaccine. Each CDR3 protein is one row after TCRdb ran MiXCR on the RT-PCR reads. The sample has over 400,000 distinct CDR3 sequences; roughly 11% are singletons. The source material was PBMCs from blood, sampled roughly 47 days after vaccination. The receptor set was obtained from a man in his fifties or sixties who received an inactivated influenza vaccine.

The table lists this clonotype with a few counts. The V and J genes are TRBV7-2 and TRBJ2-1, with D hard to call. Germline lookup yields CDR1 SGHTA and CDR2 FQGNSA. Between the trimmed V and J ends, which lost 8 bases and 4 bases, there was a span of 6 bases. The CDR3 is 11 residues long. The chain's CDR3 is CASLEYNEQFF. The CDR3 region has the DNA TGTGCCAGCCTGGAATACAATGAGCAGTTCTTC.

V and J are TRBV11-1 and TRBJ2-1; D perhaps matches TRBD1 (5 bases). This CDR3 region has 18 residues. The V and J ends lost 3 bases and 0 bases respectively, with 18 bases between them. In germline, CDR1 is SGHAT, CDR2 FQDESV (reference sequence). The CDR3 spells CASSFSLSTASSYNEQFF. The CDR3 DNA reads as TGTGCCAGCAGCTTTTCATTATCGACAGCTTCCTCCTACAATGAGCAGTTCTTC.

This clonotype was picked up many times. The CDR3 bases are TGTGCCAGCAGTTACTCGATCTCGATGAACACTGAAGCTTTCTTT. This gives the protein CASSYSISMNTEAFF. The V call is TRBV6-5, the J call TRBJ1-1; D unresolved. Per germline, CDR1 MNHEY and CDR2 SVGAGI. Trimming cost V 0 bases and J 0 bases, with 8 bases left between them. The CDR3 contains 15 residues.

The sample holds many counts of this clonotype. V is TRBV20-1 and J is TRBJ2-7; TRBD1 agrees at 7 bases. With 5 bases clipped from V and 5 bases from J, the junction kept 6 bases outside the gene matches. Germline V gene sequence: CDR1 DFQATT, CDR2 SNEGSKA (reference sequence). The CDR3 loop spans 12 amino acids. The DNA for the CDR3 is TGCAGTGCTGAGGACAGGTCGGACGAGCAGTACTTC. Encoded protein: CSAEDRSDEQYF.

This clonotype has a handful of counts. This chain connects TRBV5-5 to TRBJ2-3; no definite D call. Germline V gene data show CDR1 as SGHKS and CDR2 as YYEKEE (reference sequence). The CDR3 has 15 amino acids. Trimming pared 0 bases from V and 0 bases from J, leaving 8 bases between. CDR3 amino acids: CASSLDAISTDTQYF. CDR3 sequence (DNA): TGTGCCAGCAGCTTGGATGCGATTAGCACAGATACGCAGTATTTT.

This clonotype was detected many times. The gene calls are TRBV5-6 and TRBJ2-7; the match to TRBD1 covers 9 bases. With V trimmed by 2 bases and J by 1 base, 1 base remained unmatched. The germline CDR1 and CDR2 sequences are SGHDT and YYEEEE. This CDR3 is built from 14 residues. Here the CDR3 DNA reads TGTGCCAGCAGCTTCGGGACAGGGTCCTACGAGCAGTACTTC. Its protein product is CASSFGTGSYEQYF.

The chain couples TRBV28 to TRBJ2-7; D perhaps matches TRBD1 (5 bases). V was shortened by 1 base and J by 2 bases, with 9 bases between the two germline ends. This CDR3 contains 14 residues. The germline gives CDR1 MDHEN, CDR2 SYDVKM. The CDR3 DNA sequence: TGTGCCAGCAGTTTATTCAGGGAAACCTACGAGCAGTACTTC. This codes for CASSLFRETYEQYF.

This clonotype has more than one count but fewer than ten. This chain joins TRBV30 and TRBJ1-1; D is unresolved. Germline V gives CDR1 GTSNPN, CDR2 SVGIG (reference sequence). Trimming left V 2 bases short and J 7 bases short, with 11 bases between. The CDR3 runs 12 residues. The CDR3 protein is CAWSLTGYEAFF. CDR3 nucleotides: TGTGCCTGGAGTTTAACGGGGTATGAAGCTTTCTTT.

This clonotype has just a few counts. The genes are TRBV11-2 and TRBJ2-1, with TRBD1 identical over 8 bases. In germline, CDR1 is SGHAT, CDR2 FQNNGV. The V gene end was trimmed by 2 bases and the J gene end by 8 bases; junction bases not matched to a gene: 5. The CDR3 is made up of 14 amino acids. CDR3 amino acids: CASSLTNRGDEQFF. Here the CDR3 DNA reads TGTGCCAGCAGCTTAACCAACAGGGGGGATGAGCAGTTCTTC.